The next 14 T cell receptor beta chains were all read from a single sample in a study of cytomegalovirus exposure and HLA in healthy donors (TCRdb year 2017). Libraries were prepared through the immunoSEQ multiplex PCR assay. For the multiplex PCR, a mixture combining 60 forward primers for TCR Vbeta segments and 13 reverse primers for TCR Jbeta segments was used. TCRdb carries this immuneACCESS record with in-frame sequences only. Its versions omit some clonotypes, under half of them owing to an unresolved V gene in the studies checked, with the rest unexplained. The sample data list some 150,000 clones, and roughly four fifths of these were observed just once. Over 8.5% of the sample is in the top ten clones. Sequences were obtained from PBMCs. These receptors were collected from a man aged 50 to 59 in good health and CMV-seropositive.

This chain joins TRBV19 and TRBJ2-1; the D gene is possibly TRBD2 (6 bases). The CDR3 extends over 11 amino acids. V lost 7 bases, J lost 6 bases, and 7 bases lay in between. CDR1 and CDR2 (germline): LNHDA, SQIVND (reference sequence). This CDR3 reads CASKGGNEQFF. The CDR3 nucleotides are TGTGCCAGTAAGGGAGGCAATGAGCAGTTCTTC. The whole variable domain, remainder taken from reference TRBV19 and TRBJ2-1, is DGGITQSPKYLFRKEGQNVTLSCEQNLNHDAMYWYRQDPGQGLRLIYYSQIVNDFQKGDIAEGYSVSREKKESFPLTVTSAQKNPTAFYLCASKGGNEQFFGPGTRLTVL.

The chain is built from TRBV10-3 and TRBJ1-4; D gene ambiguous. The CDR3 length is 15 residues. V was pared by 4 bases and J by 6 bases, with 15 bases between. Germline V lookup: CDR1 ENHRY, CDR2 SYGVKD. The CDR3 sequence is CAISATAPSDEKLFF. DNA for the CDR3: TGTGCCATCAGTGCTACTGCCCCGAGTGATGAAAAACTGTTTTTT.

This chain joins TRBV30 and TRBJ1-2; 7 bases agree with TRBD1. The germline V gene encodes CDR1 GTSNPN and CDR2 SVGIG (reference sequence). The CDR3 runs to 15 residues. Germline trimming cut 2 bases from V and 2 bases from J; bases unmatched to any gene: 8. The CDR3 region has the DNA TGTGCCTGGAGTCTCCTATCAGGGGGAAACTATGGCTACACCTTC. Amino acids: CAWSLLSGGNYGYTF.

The chain recombines TRBV5-4 with TRBJ1-2; no clear D. This CDR3 has 13 amino acids. Germline-derived CDR1 and CDR2 are SGHNT and YYREEE (reference sequence). V lost 3 bases, J lost 6 bases, and 12 bases lay in between. The CDR3 sequence: CASSSTVQDGYTF. DNA of the CDR3: TGTGCCAGCAGCTCGACGGTCCAGGATGGCTACACCTTC.

V gene TRBV7-2 combines with J gene TRBJ1-1, with TRBD1 as a possible D gene (5 bases). Trimming took off 6 bases at V and 5 bases at J, with 13 bases between the two ends. Germline V gene data show CDR1 as SGHTA and CDR2 as FQGNSA. This CDR3 has 13 residues. CDR3 loop: CASSPMEGTEAFF. CDR3 nucleotide sequence: TGTGCCAGCAGTCCCATGGAGGGGACTGAAGCTTTCTTT.

This clone was observed once. The gene calls are TRBV5-1 and TRBJ2-3, with 8 positions matching TRBD1. This CDR3 spans 13 amino acids. V lost 8 bases and J lost 3; bases outside the gene matches: 5. Germline lookup yields CDR1 SGHRS and CDR2 YFSETQ. The CDR3 coding sequence is TGCGCCAGTGGACAGGGCCCTACAGATACGCAGTATTTT. Translated: CASGQGPTDTQYF.

This chain links TRBV5-1 with TRBJ1-3, with D possibly TRBD1 on 6 matching bases. This CDR3 is built from 15 residues. Germline V gene data show CDR1 as SGHRS and CDR2 as YFSETQ. Trimming took 4 bases from V and 0 from J, leaving 11 bases between them. CDR3 bases: TGCGCCAGCAGCATGGGACAAAACTCTGGAAACACCATATATTTT. Encoded protein: CASSMGQNSGNTIYF.

The V gene is TRBV9, the J gene TRBJ1-1; TRBD1 might be the D (6 bases). V lost 4 bases, J lost 4 bases, and 23 bases lay in between. Germline values: CDR1 SGDLS, CDR2 YYNGEE. The CDR3 contains 17 residues. DNA of the CDR3: TGTGCCAGCAGCCCCCGGGCAGGGGTGGTTTTGGGCACTGAAGCTTTCTTT. This translates into CASSPRAGVVLGTEAFF.

This chain links TRBV19 with TRBJ1-1, with TRBD1 identical over 9 bases. Germline CDR1 LNHDA, CDR2 SQIVND (reference sequence). V lost 4 bases, J lost 1 base, and 4 bases stayed unmatched. This CDR3 spans 15 amino acids. CDR3 in DNA: TGTGCCAGTAGTAAGGGGACAGGGCAGAACACTGAAGCTTTCTTT. Amino acid sequence: CASSKGTGQNTEAFF.

The rearrangement joins TRBV11-2 to TRBJ2-3; D not resolved. This CDR3 is 12 amino acids long. Germline CDR1 and CDR2: SGHAT and FQNNGV. Trimming took off 0 bases at V and 9 bases at J, with 7 bases between the two ends. For the CDR3, the DNA is TGTGCCAGCAGCTTAGAGTTAAGCACGCAGTATTTT. Amino acid sequence: CASSLELSTQYF.

This clone was counted only a few times. The rearrangement uses TRBV4-2 and TRBJ2-4; possible D gene TRBD1, 5 bases. V lost 2 bases, J lost 10 bases, and 18 bases lay in between. Germline V gives CDR1 LGHNA, CDR2 YNFKEQ. CDR3 length: 15 amino acids. CDR3 amino acids: CASSQLGGTPGIQYF. CDR3 DNA: TGTGCCAGCAGCCAACTGGGCGGAACACCAGGGATTCAGTACTTC.

The chain joins TRBV18 to TRBJ2-1; the match to TRBD2 covers 7 bases. Germline V CDR1 and CDR2: KGHSH, LQKENI. Germline trimming cut 1 base from V and 7 bases from J; bases unmatched to any gene: 7. The CDR3 has 15 amino acids. The CDR3 loop is CASSPLVLARNEQFF. Written as DNA, the CDR3 is TGTGCCAGCTCACCACTTGTACTAGCGAGGAATGAGCAGTTCTTC.

The CDR3 nucleotides are TGCGCCAGCAGCCAAGACTATCGGGGAAACACTGAAGCTTTCTTT. Translated, it gives CASSQDYRGNTEAFF. The chain couples TRBV4-3 to TRBJ1-1, with D uncertain. The ends were cut back, 0 bases at V and 2 bases at J, with 10 bases in the middle. Germline V gives CDR1 LGHNA, CDR2 YSLEER. The CDR3 spans 15 residues.

The chain carries TRBV29-1 and TRBJ2-1; D not resolved. Germline loops: CDR1 SQVTM, CDR2 ANQGSEA. V was cut by 4 bases and J by 4 bases, with 5 bases left in between. The CDR3 is made up of 11 amino acids. The CDR3 DNA reads as TGCAGCGTTGCAGTGTACAATGAGCAGTTCTTC. It is translated as CSVAVYNEQFF.